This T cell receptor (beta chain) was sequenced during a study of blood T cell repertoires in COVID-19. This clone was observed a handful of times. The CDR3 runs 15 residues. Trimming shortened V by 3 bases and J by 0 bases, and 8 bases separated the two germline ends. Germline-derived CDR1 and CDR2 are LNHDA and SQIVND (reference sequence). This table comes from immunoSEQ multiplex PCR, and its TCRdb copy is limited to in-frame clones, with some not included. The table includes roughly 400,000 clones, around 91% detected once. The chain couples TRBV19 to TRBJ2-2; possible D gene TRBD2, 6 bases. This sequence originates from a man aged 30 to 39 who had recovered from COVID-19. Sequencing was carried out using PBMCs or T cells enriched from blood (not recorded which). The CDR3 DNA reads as TGTGCCAGTAGTATGGGGACTTCGAACACCGGGGAGCTGTTTTTT. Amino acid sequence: CASSMGTSNTGELFF. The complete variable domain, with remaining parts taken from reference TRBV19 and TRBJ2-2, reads DGGITQSPKYLFRKEGQNVTLSCEQNLNHDAMYWYRQDPGQGLRLIYYSQIVNDFQKGDIAEGYSVSREKKESFPLTVTSAQKNPTAFYLCASSMGTSNTGELFFGEGSRLTVL.